This is a list of T cell receptor beta chains from one sample in a study of shared clonotypes between healthy human individuals. Here immunoSEQ multiplex PCR was the method, and the copy in TCRdb shows in-frame clones only, minus some. The data contain over 750,000 clones, 96% of them singletons. The sequenced sample was naive CD8+ T cells sorted from blood. These receptor sequences come from a man in his thirties or forties in good health. Both conserved end residues are part of each CDR3. A D gene is named only where the DNA matches it firmly. Some rows have no size entry. The others give once, few or many, or a class for an expanded clone.

>TRBV5-6|NA|TRBJ1-5|NA
TGTGCCAGCAGCTTGGGGTCGGGGGACCAGCATTTT
CASSLGSGDQHF
>TRBV27|NA|TRBJ2-7|NA
TGTGCCAGCAGTCCACGCCGAGTCTACGAGCAGTACTTC
CASSPRRVYEQYF
>TRBV14|NA|TRBJ2-4|NA
TGTGCCAGCAGCCAAGATTGGGGGACAAACATTCAGTACTTC
CASSQDWGTNIQYF
>TRBV7-9|NA|TRBJ1-1|NA
TGTGCCAGCACCTCCAGTCTACGGCACGGTGAAGCTTTCTTT
CASTSSLRHGEAFF
>TRBV27|NA|TRBJ2-7|NA
TGTGCCAGCAGTTTTTCCGGGGCCAACTACGAGCAGTACTTC
CASSFSGANYEQYF
>TRBV11-3|NA|TRBJ2-7|NA
TGTGCCAGCAGCGAACCGAGGGGAGAAGGCAACGAGCAGTACTTC
CASSEPRGEGNEQYF
>TRBV5-6|NA|TRBJ2-7|NA
TGTGCCAGCAGCGGGCCGGATTACGAGCAGTACTTC
CASSGPDYEQYF
>TRBV9|TRBD2|TRBJ2-1|NA
TGTGCCAGCAGCGTATCCCCCCCGGGACTAGGCCATGAGCAGTTCTTC
CASSVSPPGLGHEQFF
>TRBV28|TRBD1|TRBJ1-1|NA
TGTGCCAGCAGTTTCAGGGGGGGGATCACTGAAGCTTTCTTT
CASSFRGGITEAFF
>TRBV27|NA|TRBJ1-1|NA
TGTGCCAGCAGTTTAGGGATTAGCACTGAAGCTTTCTTT
CASSLGISTEAFF
>TRBV25-1|NA|TRBJ1-5|once
TGTGCCAGCAGTGACGTACACGGTACCCAGCCCCAGCATTTT
CASSDVHGTQPQHF
>TRBV4-1|NA|TRBJ2-6|NA
TGCGCCAGCAGCCCCGTGTCGGGGGTTAGGGCCAACGTCCTGACTTTC
CASSPVSGVRANVLTF
>TRBV29-1|TRBD2|TRBJ2-5|few
TGCAGCGTACGACTAGCGGGAGGGCAAGAGACCCAGTACTTC
CSVRLAGGQETQYF
>TRBV5-6|TRBD1|TRBJ2-2|once
TGTGCCAGCAGCATTGGGACAGGGTCCGGGGAGCTGTTTTTT
CASSIGTGSGELFF
>TRBV11-2|TRBD1|TRBJ1-4|NA
TGTGCCAGCAGCTCCGCAGGGGGGAGGAATGAAAAACTGTTTTTT
CASSSAGGRNEKLFF
>TRBV29-1|NA|TRBJ2-1|NA
TGCAGCGTTGAGGACAACTACAATGAGCAGTTCTTC
CSVEDNYNEQFF
>TRBV29-1|NA|TRBJ2-7|NA
TGCAGCATCACTATCGGGGGTTACGAGCAGTACTTC
CSITIGGYEQYF
>TRBV15|NA|TRBJ1-2|NA
TGTGCCACCAGCAGAGAGCGGGGGAACTATGGCTACACCTTC
CATSRERGNYGYTF
>TRBV19|NA|TRBJ2-3|NA
TGTGCCAGTTCGCGGAGCACAGATACGCAGTATTTT
CASSRSTDTQYF
>TRBV30|NA|TRBJ1-1|NA
TGTGCCTGGAGTGTCGGGGGTGGGACTGAAGCTTTCTTT
CAWSVGGGTEAFF
>TRBV27|NA|TRBJ2-6|NA
TGTGCCAGCAGTTTGCTGGGCTCTGGGGCCAACGTCCTGACTTTC
CASSLLGSGANVLTF
>TRBV6-5|TRBD1|TRBJ2-7|NA
TGTGCCAGCAGTTACGTTCAGGGGGATTCGGCCTACGAGCAGTACTTC
CASSYVQGDSAYEQYF
>TRBV7-9|NA|TRBJ2-7|NA
TGTGCCAGCAGCTTAACAGGAGAAAACTACGAGCAGTACTTC
CASSLTGENYEQYF
>TRBV9|NA|TRBJ2-5|once
TGTGCCAGCACCGAGGGTCCAGGGGCCTTAGGAGAGACCCAGTACTTC
CASTEGPGALGETQYF
>TRBV27|NA|TRBJ1-1|NA
TGTGCCAGCAGTTTCCTCAAGAACACTGAAGCTTTCTTT
CASSFLKNTEAFF
>TRBV5-4|NA|TRBJ1-1|NA
TGTGCCAGCAGCCGAATAGGGGCCGACACTGAAGCTTTCTTT
CASSRIGADTEAFF
>TRBV6-4|NA|TRBJ1-2|NA
TGTGCCAGCAGTGACTCGGTAGGGTCTCCCGGCTACACCTTC
CASSDSVGSPGYTF
>TRBV4-2|TRBD2|TRBJ2-3|NA
TGTGCCAGCAGCCAAGGAGGACTAGCGGGAGAGGAGTATTTT
CASSQGGLAGEEYF
>TRBV2|NA|TRBJ2-7|NA
TGTGCCAGCAGTGAAGCTTTGACCTACGAGCAGTACTTC
CASSEALTYEQYF
>TRBV29-1|NA|TRBJ2-1|NA
TGCAGCGTTGATCTTAGCGGAGAGAGCTCCTACAATGAGCAGTTCTTC
CSVDLSGESSYNEQFF
>TRBV14|TRBD2|TRBJ2-3|NA
TGTGCCAGCAGCCAAGATTTGGGACTAGTGATCTCCACAGATACGCAGTATTTT
CASSQDLGLVISTDTQYF
>TRBV27|NA|TRBJ2-3|NA
TGTGCCAGCAGTTTATCGGGAGGAAGTGCAGATACGCAGTATTTT
CASSLSGGSADTQYF
>TRBV9|NA|TRBJ2-7|once
TGTGCCAGCAGCCCCTCACCTAACGAGCAGTACTTC
CASSPSPNEQYF
>TRBV27|NA|TRBJ1-2|NA
TGTGCCAGCAGTTTATTGGGAATAGGGGGCTACACCTTC
CASSLLGIGGYTF
>TRBV7-8|NA|TRBJ2-7|NA
TGTGCCAGCAGCTTGCCGACGGGCTACGAGCAGTACTTC
CASSLPTGYEQYF
>TRBV5-8|NA|TRBJ2-7|NA
TGTGCCAGCAGCTACTCGGAGGGCTCGGAGCGGTCCTACGAGCAGTACTTC
CASSYSEGSERSYEQYF
>TRBV7-6|TRBD2|TRBJ2-7|NA
TGTGCCAGCAGCCCCGGACTAGCGGGAGGCTACGAGCAGTACTTC
CASSPGLAGGYEQYF
>TRBV4-3|TRBD2|TRBJ2-3|NA
TGCGCCAGCAGCTCTTTTAGTAGCGGGAGTCTAGATACGCAGTATTTT
CASSSFSSGSLDTQYF
>TRBV2|TRBD1|TRBJ2-1|few
TGTGCCAGCAGTCGGGACAGGCTATCGAATGAGCAGTTCTTC
CASSRDRLSNEQFF
>TRBV10-2|NA|TRBJ2-7|NA
TGCGCCAGCAGTCTCAGGGTTACCCCCTACGAGCAGTACTTC
CASSLRVTPYEQYF
>TRBV7-9|TRBD1|TRBJ2-3|NA
TGTGCCAGCAGCTCGTCGGGACAGTACCCAGATACGCAGTATTTT
CASSSSGQYPDTQYF
>TRBV13|NA|TRBJ2-7|few
TGTGCCAGCAGCTTAGGGGCAGGGGCCTACGAGCAGTACTTC
CASSLGAGAYEQYF